One sample yielded the 15 T cell receptor beta chains listed below, sequenced in a study of blood T cells in healthy people across ages. With a J-beta primer mix and a sample-barcoded 5' primer, a second PCR ran about 6 to 11 cycles. TCRdb re-called the 5' RACE reads through MiXCR, storing one row per CDR3 protein. The table lists 800,000 or so distinct CDR3 sequences, about 46% of them singletons. Material: blood. The source is an older man in good health.

In regard to this clonotype: A much larger clone lies a single base off, so this may be a read error. The chain carries TRBV7-2 and TRBJ2-7; 11 nucleotides match TRBD2. Germline V gives CDR1 SGHTA, CDR2 FQGNSA. With V trimmed by 5 bases and J by 7 bases, 10 bases remained unmatched. This CDR3 contains 15 residues. This CDR3 reads CASSARLAGNNEQYF. The CDR3 coding sequence is TGTGCCAGCAGCGCCCGACTAGCGGGAAACAATGAGCAGTACTTC.

The chain combines TRBV20-1 with TRBJ2-1, with 15 nucleotides matching TRBD2. The J call is in doubt because the DNA end fits TRBJ2-7 better. Germline CDR1 DFQATT, CDR2 SNEGSKA (reference sequence). This CDR3 contains 16 residues. The CDR3 sequence: CSAEPGLAGGYNEQYF. As DNA, the CDR3 is TGCAGTGCAGAACCGGGACTAGCGGGAGGCTACAATGAGCAGTACTTC.

Concerning this clonotype itself: Compared with germline, one end of the junction differs, possibly owing to a read error. The DNA for the CDR3 is TGTGCCAGCAGCTCCCAAGGACTAGCGGGGAATGAGCGGTTCTTC. It yields the protein CASSSQGLAGNERFF. The chain joins TRBV7-9 to TRBJ2-1; 12 bases line up with TRBD2. Per the germline V gene, CDR1 is SEHNR and CDR2 is FQNEAQ (reference sequence). This CDR3 is 15 amino acids long.

The V gene is TRBV20-1, the J gene TRBJ2-7; maybe TRBD2 (6 bases). The CDR3 spans 12 residues. Germline values: CDR1 DFQATT, CDR2 SNEGSKA (reference sequence). The V gene lost 7 bases and the J gene lost 4 bases, with 14 bases spanning the gap. This CDR3 reads CSVGTPLYEQYF. The CDR3, as DNA: TGCAGTGTCGGGACTCCTTTGTACGAGCAGTACTTC.

The CDR3 DNA reads as TGTGCCAGCAACCGACGACAGGGCGGTAACGAAAAACTGTTTTTT. Protein product: CASNRRQGGNEKLFF. The rearrangement joins TRBV7-2 to TRBJ1-4; 7 nucleotides match TRBD1. Germline CDR1 SGHTA, CDR2 FQGNSA. V was clipped by 7 bases and J by 8 bases; unmatched bases: 13. The CDR3 is made up of 15 amino acids.

The chain uses TRBV28 and TRBJ2-5; D perhaps matches TRBD1 (5 bases). CDR3 length: 14 amino acids. V lost 3 bases and J 5 bases, leaving 13 bases between the germline ends. Germline assignment: CDR1 MDHEN and CDR2 SYDVKM. DNA of the CDR3: TGTGCCAGCAGTTTTGCAGGGAAGTCTGAGACCCAGTACTTC. It is translated as CASSFAGKSETQYF.

The J gene is TRBJ2-3, the V gene TRBV7-8, with 8 bases identical to TRBD2. Trimming took 5 bases from V and 1 from J; bases not matched to a gene: 5. The CDR3 length is 15 residues. Germline V gives CDR1 SGHVS, CDR2 FQNEAQ. The CDR3 loop is CASSVSGIGTDTQYF. The CDR3 coding sequence is TGTGCCAGCAGCGTTAGCGGGATTGGCACAGATACGCAGTATTTT.

This chain links TRBV4-2 with TRBJ1-2; D is undetermined. The CDR3 runs to 15 residues. Germline CDR1 LGHNA, CDR2 YNFKEQ. The V end lost 4 bases, the J end lost 0 bases, and 12 bases lay between the germline ends. The CDR3 region is CASSPMGGTNYGYTF. CDR3 bases: TGTGCCAGCAGCCCTATGGGAGGAACTAACTATGGCTACACCTTC.

This clonotype came up a few times. The gene calls are TRBV29-1 and TRBJ2-5; D gene ambiguous. Germline CDR1 is SQVTM and CDR2 is ANQGSEA. With 3 bases removed from V and 1 base from J, the gap between germline ends came to 12 bases. This CDR3 comprises 14 residues. CDR3 in amino acids: CSVDSPKGQETQYF. DNA for the CDR3: TGCAGCGTTGACTCCCCAAAAGGCCAAGAGACCCAGTACTTC.

This chain links TRBV7-9 with TRBJ2-7; tentative D call: TRBD1 (5 bases). Per germline, CDR1 SEHNR and CDR2 FQNEAQ (reference sequence). The CDR3 has 14 residues. V lost 5 bases and J 7 bases, leaving 18 bases between the germline ends. The CDR3 is CASSPRQPLGEQYF. In DNA, the CDR3 is TGTGCCAGCAGCCCGAGACAGCCCCTCGGAGAGCAGTACTTC. Variable domain in full (rest from reference TRBV7-9 and TRBJ2-7): DTGVSQNPRHKITKRGQNVTFRCDPISEHNRLYWYRQTLGQGPEFLTYFQNEAQLEKSRLLSDRFSAERPKGSFSTLEIQRTEQGDSAMYLCASSPRQPLGEQYFGPGTRLTVT.

The chain has TRBV24-1 and TRBJ2-3; D possibly matches TRBD1 or TRBD2 (6 bases each). V shed 9 bases and J shed 6 bases, with 15 bases lying between them. CDR1 and CDR2 (germline): KGHDR, SFDVKD. The CDR3 has 13 amino acids. CDR3 residues: CATGPRGPDTQYF. The CDR3 DNA sequence: TGTGCCACCGGGCCCCGGGGGCCGGATACGCAGTATTTT.

In the case of this clonotype: This sequence may be a read error, since a much larger clone differs from it by one base. The rearrangement uses TRBV10-1 and TRBJ2-7; 9 bases are shared with TRBD1. Germline CDR1 and CDR2: WNHNN and SYGVQD (reference sequence). The CDR3 contains 16 residues. V gave up 5 bases and J gave up 0 bases; unmatched junction bases: 8. The CDR3 nucleotides read TGCGCCAGCAGTAAAACACAGGGGGCCATCTCCTACGAGCAGTACTTC. It is translated as CASSKTQGAISYEQYF.

This clonotype was observed a handful of times. This chain links TRBV14 with TRBJ1-1, with TRBD1 as a possible D gene (6 bases). The V end lost 1 base, the J end lost 3 bases, and 12 bases lay between the germline ends. The CDR3 extends over 15 amino acids. Germline CDR1 and CDR2: SGHDN and FVKESK. As DNA, the CDR3 is TGTGCCAGCAGCCAAGGCGGGGGGCTTGACACTGAAGCTTTCTTT. This encodes CASSQGGGLDTEAFF.

V and J are TRBV7-2 and TRBJ2-3, with D unclear. The V end was cut by 5 bases, the J end by 6 bases, with 9 bases between. The CDR3 spans 12 residues. The V gene's germline CDR1 is SGHTA and CDR2 FQGNSA. The CDR3 sequence is CASSPNLDTQYF. The CDR3 coding sequence is TGTGCCAGCAGCCCCAATCTCGATACGCAGTATTTT.

This chain links TRBV12-3 or TRBV12-4 with TRBJ2-7; 7 nucleotides agree with TRBD2. The V and J ends lost 0 bases and 6 bases, in that order; junction bases with no gene match: 5. The CDR3 is 14 amino acids. The CDR3 spells CASSLAGGPSEQYF. The CDR3 DNA follows: TGTGCCAGCAGTTTAGCGGGAGGGCCGTCCGAGCAGTACTTC.